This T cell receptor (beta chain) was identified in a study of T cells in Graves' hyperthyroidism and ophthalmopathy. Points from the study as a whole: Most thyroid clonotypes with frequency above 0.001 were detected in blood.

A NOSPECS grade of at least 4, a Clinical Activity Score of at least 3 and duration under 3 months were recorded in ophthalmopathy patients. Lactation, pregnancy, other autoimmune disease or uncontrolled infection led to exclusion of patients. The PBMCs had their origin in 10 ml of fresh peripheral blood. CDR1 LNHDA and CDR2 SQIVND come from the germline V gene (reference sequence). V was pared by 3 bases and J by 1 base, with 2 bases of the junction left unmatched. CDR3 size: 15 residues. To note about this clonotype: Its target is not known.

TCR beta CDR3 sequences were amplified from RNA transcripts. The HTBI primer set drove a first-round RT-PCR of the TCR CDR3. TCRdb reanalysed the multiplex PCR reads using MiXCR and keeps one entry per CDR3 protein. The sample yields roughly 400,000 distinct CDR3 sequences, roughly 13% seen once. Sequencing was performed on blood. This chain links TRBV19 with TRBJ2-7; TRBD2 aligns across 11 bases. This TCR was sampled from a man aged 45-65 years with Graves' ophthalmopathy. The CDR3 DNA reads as TGTGCCAGTAGTATCTCTAGCGGGAGGTCCTACGAGCAGTACTTC. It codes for CASSISSGRSYEQYF. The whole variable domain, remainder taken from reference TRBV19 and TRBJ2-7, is DGGITQSPKYLFRKEGQNVTLSCEQNLNHDAMYWYRQDPGQGLRLIYYSQIVNDFQKGDIAEGYSVSREKKESFPLTVTSAQKNPTAFYLCASSISSGRSYEQYFGPGTRLTVT.